Each of the 14 T cell receptor beta chains below was sequenced from the same sample in a study of T cell repertoires in cytomegalovirus infection. The antigens of these receptors remain unknown. TCRdb re-called the reads with MiXCR, one entry per CDR3 protein. The sample consists of about 770,000 distinct CDR3 sequences, under 35% of them appearing once. Sequences were derived from cultured CD8+ T cells from PBMCs, sampled from culture after CMV antigen stimulation. The receptor set was obtained from a human donor in good health (CMV status not recorded). Some clones in this sample may be carry-over from other donors' samples.

There are a few counts of this clonotype. V and J are TRBV5-5 and TRBJ2-2; D is unresolved. V was pared by 1 base and J by 4 bases, with 8 bases between. The CDR3 has 14 amino acids. Germline CDR1 is SGHKS and CDR2 is YYEKEE (reference sequence). The CDR3 here is CASSLSAFTGELFF. The CDR3 DNA is TGTGCCAGCAGCTTGTCTGCATTCACCGGGGAGCTGTTTTTT. The full variable domain, rest sourced from reference TRBV5-5 and TRBJ2-2, is DAGVTQSPTHLIKTRGQQVTLRCSPISGHKSVSWYQQVLGQGPQFIFQYYEKEERGRGNFPDRFSARQFPNYSSELNVNALLLGDSALYLCASSLSAFTGELFFGEGSRLTVL.

To note about this clonotype: A much larger clone is a single base away; this may be a read error. The chain recombines TRBV12-3 or TRBV12-4 with TRBJ2-1, with a weak D call TRBD1 (7 bases). V lost 3 bases and J 3 bases, leaving 15 bases between the germline ends. The CDR3 consists of 16 residues. CDR3 residues: CASSLQQGGLYNEQFF. The CDR3 nucleotides read TGTGCCAGCAGTTTGCAGCAGGGGGGCCTCTACAATGAGCAGTTCTTC.

This clonotype has at least ten counts. The CDR3 coding sequence is TGTGCCAGTAGTCCACAAGCGAACACTGAAGCTTTCTTT. It codes for CASSPQANTEAFF. The J gene is TRBJ1-1, the V gene TRBV19; the D is unclear. Germline assignment: CDR1 LNHDA and CDR2 SQIVND (reference sequence). This CDR3 is 13 amino acids long. The ends were cut back, 5 bases at V and 1 base at J, with 8 bases in the middle.

The chain has TRBV6-1 and TRBJ2-2; tentatively, D is TRBD1 (6 bases). V was pared by 2 bases and J by 0 bases, with 7 bases between. Germline V CDR1 and CDR2: MNHNS, SASEGT. The CDR3 loop spans 15 amino acids. The CDR3 coding sequence is TGTGCCAGCAGTGAACGACAGGCGAACACCGGGGAGCTGTTTTTT. This sequence encodes CASSERQANTGELFF.

The DNA of the CDR3 is TGTGCCAGCAGTTTCCGGTTTGAGGGCGGTGGGGTCCTCGAGCAGTACTTC. It translates to CASSFRFEGGGVLEQYF. The chain employs TRBV12-3 or TRBV12-4 and TRBJ2-7; maybe TRBD2 (5 bases). This CDR3 comprises 17 residues. The V and J ends lost 3 bases and 6 bases respectively, with 24 bases between them.

This clonotype was recorded a few times. This chain joins TRBV7-9 and TRBJ2-3, with D possibly being TRBD1 or TRBD2 (6 bases each). The CDR3 has 16 residues. The V end was cut by 5 bases, the J end by 2 bases, with 17 bases between. CDR1 and CDR2 (germline): SEHNR, FQNEAQ (reference sequence). This chain's CDR3 is CASSLDPGADTDTQYF. In DNA, the CDR3 is TGTGCCAGCAGCCTAGACCCGGGGGCCGACACAGATACGCAGTATTTT. Full variable domain (rest looked up from reference TRBV7-9 and TRBJ2-3): DTGVSQNPRHKITKRGQNVTFRCDPISEHNRLYWYRQTLGQGPEFLTYFQNEAQLEKSRLLSDRFSAERPKGSFSTLEIQRTEQGDSAMYLCASSLDPGADTDTQYFGPGTRLTVL.

Note on this clonotype: A read error is possible here, since a much larger clone lies one base away. This rearrangement joins TRBV7-1 to TRBJ2-3, with D possibly TRBD1 on 5 matching bases. TRBV7-1 is identified as an open reading frame with a role that is uncertain. The CDR3 spans 16 residues. The CDR3: CASSARSGWKADSQYF. The CDR3 DNA follows: TGTGCCAGCAGCGCACGCTCAGGGTGGAAGGCAGATTCGCAGTATTTT.

The table lists this clonotype with a few counts. V and J are TRBV4-1 and TRBJ1-4; D is unclear. The germline V and J ends were trimmed by 1 base and 4 bases, with 7 bases remaining between them. The CDR3 is 14 amino acids. Germline V lookup: CDR1 MGHRA, CDR2 YSYEKL. The CDR3 region is CASSQGLNNEKLFF. CDR3 bases: TGCGCCAGCAGCCAAGGTCTCAATAATGAAAAACTGTTTTTT.

The CDR3: CASSGWDRETEAFF. Here the CDR3 DNA reads TGTGCCAGCAGCGGGTGGGACAGGGAGACTGAAGCTTTCTTT. The J gene is TRBJ1-1, the V gene TRBV7-6, with 9 bases that match TRBD1. CDR1 is SGHVS and CDR2 is FNYEAQ in the germline V gene. Trimming removed 5 bases from V and 5 bases from J; junction bases left unmatched: 6. The CDR3 loop spans 14 amino acids.

This rearrangement joins TRBV7-4 to TRBJ2-1; D is perhaps TRBD1 (6 bases). This CDR3 spans 15 amino acids. Germline CDR1 SGHVT, CDR2 SQSDAQ. V was trimmed by 5 bases and J by 4 bases, leaving 15 bases between them. In DNA form, the CDR3 reads TGTGCCAGCAGCCCGGCTAACAGGGAGTACAATGAGCAGTTCTTC. This codes for CASSPANREYNEQFF.

This clonotype was observed a few times. The gene calls are TRBV7-9 and TRBJ2-1, with D possibly TRBD2 on 7 matching bases. CDR3 length: 11 amino acids. CDR1 and CDR2 (germline): SEHNR, FQNEAQ (reference sequence). The V and J ends lost 8 bases and 8 bases respectively, with 10 bases between them. The CDR3 DNA sequence: TGTGCCAGCGGGGGGGCCCATGAGCAGTTCTTC. Translation: CASGGAHEQFF.

The chain has TRBV2 and TRBJ2-1; D may be TRBD1 (5 bases). Germline CDR1 SNHLY, CDR2 FYNNEI. V lost 5 bases to trimming and J lost 1 base, with 12 bases between them. The CDR3 extends over 15 amino acids. This CDR3 reads CASSHVDISYNEQFF. CDR3 bases: TGTGCCAGCAGTCATGTGGACATTTCCTACAATGAGCAGTTCTTC.

The J gene is TRBJ2-2, the V gene TRBV7-9, with D hard to call. Germline loops: CDR1 SEHNR, CDR2 FQNEAQ (reference sequence). V gave up 6 bases and J gave up 3 bases, with 14 bases separating them. The CDR3 totals 15 residues. This chain's CDR3 is CASRGGVSYTGELFF. As DNA, the CDR3 is TGTGCCAGCAGAGGTGGGGTATCCTACACCGGGGAGCTGTTTTTT.

This clonotype occurred a few times. The V call is TRBV20-1, the J call TRBJ2-7; D perhaps matches TRBD2 (7 bases). With 6 bases removed from V and 4 bases from J, the gap between germline ends came to 19 bases. CDR3 length: 14 amino acids. CDR1 DFQATT and CDR2 SNEGSKA come from the germline V gene (reference sequence). The CDR3 DNA sequence: TGCAGTGCCCAGAGTAAGGGGGGGCCTTACGAGCAGTACGTC. Translated, it gives CSAQSKGGPYEQYV.